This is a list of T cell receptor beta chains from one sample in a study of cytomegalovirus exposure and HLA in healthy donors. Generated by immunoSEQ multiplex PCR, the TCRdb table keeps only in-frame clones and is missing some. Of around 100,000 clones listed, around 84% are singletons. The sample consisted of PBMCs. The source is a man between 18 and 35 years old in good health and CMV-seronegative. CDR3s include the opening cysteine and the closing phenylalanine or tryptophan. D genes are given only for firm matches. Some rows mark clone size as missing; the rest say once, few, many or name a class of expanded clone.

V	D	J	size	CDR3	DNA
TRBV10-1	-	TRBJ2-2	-	CASSGGPGTGELFF	TGCGCCAGCAGTGGTGGGCCGGGGACCGGGGAGCTGTTTTTT
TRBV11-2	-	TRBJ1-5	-	CASSLESGQPQHF	TGTGCCAGCAGCTTAGAGAGCGGGCAGCCCCAGCATTTT
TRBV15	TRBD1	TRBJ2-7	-	CATSRAGTAQYEQYF	TGTGCCACCAGCAGAGCCGGGACAGCACAATACGAGCAGTACTTC
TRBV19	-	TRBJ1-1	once	CASRQGYTEAFF	TGTGCCAGTCGGCAGGGGTACACTGAAGCTTTCTTT
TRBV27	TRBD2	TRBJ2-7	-	CARAGRAAYEQYF	TGTGCCAGGGCGGGGAGGGCCGCCTACGAGCAGTACTTC
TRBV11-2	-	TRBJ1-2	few	CASSPPGLLLGYTF	TGTGCCAGCAGCCCCCCGGGACTTCTACTTGGCTACACCTTC
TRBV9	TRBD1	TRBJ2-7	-	CASSVGQGEGEQYF	TGTGCCAGCAGCGTAGGACAGGGGGAAGGCGAGCAGTACTTC
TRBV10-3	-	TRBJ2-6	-	CAISEQISGANVLTF	TGTGCCATCAGCGAACAGATCTCTGGGGCCAACGTCCTGACTTTC
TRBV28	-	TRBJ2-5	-	CASSLFSRGSETQYF	TGTGCCAGCAGTTTATTTTCGCGCGGGTCGGAGACCCAGTACTTC
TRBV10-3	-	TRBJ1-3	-	CAISATGGAGNTIYF	TGTGCCATCAGTGCCACTGGGGGGGCAGGAAACACCATATATTTT
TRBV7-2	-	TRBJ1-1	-	CASRLTRSNTEAFF	TGTGCCAGCAGACTTACACGGAGTAACACTGAAGCTTTCTTT
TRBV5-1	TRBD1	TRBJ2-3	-	CASSPGQVSDTQYF	TGCGCCAGCAGCCCGGGACAGGTTTCAGATACGCAGTATTTT
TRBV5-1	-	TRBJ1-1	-	CASSLAGKGGTEAFF	TGCGCCAGCAGCTTGGCCGGCAAGGGAGGCACTGAAGCTTTCTTT
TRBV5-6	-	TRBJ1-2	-	CASSVRDYGYTF	TGTGCCAGCAGCGTCAGGGACTATGGCTACACCTTC
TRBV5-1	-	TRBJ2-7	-	CASSLGAWSSYEQYF	TGCGCCAGCAGCTTGGGCGCCTGGAGCTCCTACGAGCAGTACTTC
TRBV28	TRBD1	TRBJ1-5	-	CASRQGFSNQPQHF	TGTGCCAGCAGACAGGGGTTTAGCAATCAGCCCCAGCATTTT
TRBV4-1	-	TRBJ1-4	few	CASTYMGATNEKLFF	TGCGCCAGCACATATATGGGAGCAACTAATGAAAAACTGTTTTTT
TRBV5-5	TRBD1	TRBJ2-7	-	CASSHTGTGVYEQYF	TGTGCCAGCAGCCATACCGGGACAGGGGTCTACGAGCAGTACTTC
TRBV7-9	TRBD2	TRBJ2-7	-	CASLGLVWNEQYF	TGTGCCAGCCTCGGACTAGTTTGGAACGAGCAGTACTTC
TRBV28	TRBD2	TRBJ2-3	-	CASSIPGGRNPDTQYF	TGTGCCAGCTCAATCCCGGGGGGGAGAAACCCAGATACGCAGTATTTT
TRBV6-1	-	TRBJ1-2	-	CASSDQGPFYGYTF	TGTGCCAGCAGTGACCAGGGGCCTTTCTATGGCTACACCTTC
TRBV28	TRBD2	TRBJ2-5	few	CASSLRGGTQETQYF	TGTGCCAGCAGTTTAAGGGGAGGGACCCAAGAGACCCAGTACTTC
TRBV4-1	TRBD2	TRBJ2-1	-	CASSLSGSSYNEQFF	TGCGCCAGCAGCCTTAGCGGGAGCTCCTACAATGAGCAGTTCTTC
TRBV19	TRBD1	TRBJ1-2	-	CASTRTGNYGYTF	TGTGCCAGTACGCGGACAGGGAACTATGGCTACACCTTC
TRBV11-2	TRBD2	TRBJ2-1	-	CASSSTSGSYEQFF	TGTGCCAGCAGCTCAACTAGCGGGAGTTATGAGCAGTTCTTC
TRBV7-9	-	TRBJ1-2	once	CASSPGGANYGYTF	TGTGCCAGCAGCCCGGGGGGAGCTAACTATGGCTACACCTTC
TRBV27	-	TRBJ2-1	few	CASRGRGYNEQFF	TGTGCCAGCAGAGGTCGGGGGTACAATGAGCAGTTCTTC
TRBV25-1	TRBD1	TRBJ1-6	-	CASSGYSGQEGNSPLHF	TGTGCCAGCAGTGGATACTCCGGACAGGAAGGTAATTCACCCCTCCACTTT
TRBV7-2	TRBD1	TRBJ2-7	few	CASSFTGQGPAYEQYF	TGTGCCAGCAGCTTCACCGGACAGGGCCCTGCCTACGAGCAGTACTTC
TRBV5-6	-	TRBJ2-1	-	CASSLVNAGSYNEQFF	TGTGCCAGCAGCTTAGTGAACGCGGGGAGTTACAATGAGCAGTTCTTC
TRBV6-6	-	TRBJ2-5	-	CASRQGKETQYF	TGTGCCAGCAGGCAGGGGAAAGAGACCCAGTACTTC
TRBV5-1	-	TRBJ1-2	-	CASSFLLPGSPTGGYTF	TGCGCCAGCAGCTTCCTCCTTCCGGGATCCCCGACGGGCGGCTACACCTTC
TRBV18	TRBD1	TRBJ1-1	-	CASSPRVGQGSTEAFF	TGTGCCAGCTCACCAAGGGTCGGACAGGGCAGCACTGAAGCTTTCTTT
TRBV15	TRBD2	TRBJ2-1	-	CATSRGTSGYNEQFF	TGTGCCACCAGCAGAGGGACTAGCGGATACAATGAGCAGTTCTTC
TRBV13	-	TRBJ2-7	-	CASSVLYEQYF	TGTGCCAGCTCGGTACTCTACGAGCAGTACTTC
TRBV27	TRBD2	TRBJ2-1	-	CASIRGLAGGNSIEQFF	TGTGCCAGCATCCGGGGACTAGCGGGAGGGAATAGCATTGAGCAGTTCTTC
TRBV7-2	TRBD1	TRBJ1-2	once	CASSLVGTETYGYTF	TGTGCCAGCAGCTTAGTAGGGACAGAGACTTATGGCTACACCTTC
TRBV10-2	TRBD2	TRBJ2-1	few	CASSMVAGGSYHNEQFF	TGCGCCAGCAGTATGGTAGCGGGAGGTAGTTACCACAATGAGCAGTTCTTC
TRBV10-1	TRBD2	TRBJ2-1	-	CASSSLTSGRLHEQFF	TGCGCCAGCAGCTCTCTCACTAGCGGGAGGTTGCATGAGCAGTTCTTC
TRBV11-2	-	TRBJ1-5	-	CASSLSDNQPQHF	TGTGCCAGCAGCTTAAGCGACAATCAGCCCCAGCATTTT
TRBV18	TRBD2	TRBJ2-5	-	CASSPGGSIETQYF	TGTGCCAGCTCACCAGGCGGGAGCATCGAGACCCAGTACTTC
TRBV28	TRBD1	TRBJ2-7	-	CASSSPDRGITEQYF	TGTGCCAGCAGCTCTCCGGACAGGGGGATCACCGAGCAGTACTTC
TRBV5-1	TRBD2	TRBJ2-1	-	CASSLEGTSADEQFF	TGCGCCAGCAGCTTGGAAGGGACTAGCGCGGATGAGCAGTTCTTC
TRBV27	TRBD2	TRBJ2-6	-	CASSGGAGANVLTF	TGTGCCAGCAGTGGGGGGGCTGGGGCCAACGTCCTGACTTTC
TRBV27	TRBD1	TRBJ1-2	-	CASSSGQGPRGGYGYTF	TGTGCCAGCAGTTCGGGACAGGGGCCGCGCGGGGGCTATGGCTACACCTTC
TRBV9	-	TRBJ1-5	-	CASSVAGLENQPQHF	TGTGCCAGTAGCGTTGCAGGGTTGGAGAATCAGCCCCAGCATTTT
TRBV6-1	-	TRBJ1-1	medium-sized	CASSVWETEAFF	TGTGCCAGCAGTGTGTGGGAGACTGAAGCTTTCTTT
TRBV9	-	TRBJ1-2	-	CASSVGDTMMGYTF	TGTGCCAGCAGCGTAGGGGACACCATGATGGGCTACACCTTC
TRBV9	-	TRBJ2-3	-	CASGLGSGSDTQYF	TGTGCCAGCGGCCTCGGGAGTGGCTCAGATACGCAGTATTTT
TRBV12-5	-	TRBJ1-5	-	CASGPLNQPQHF	TGTGCTAGTGGTCCCCTCAATCAGCCCCAGCATTTT
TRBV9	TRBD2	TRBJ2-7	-	CASSASGRPYEQYF	TGTGCCAGCAGCGCTAGCGGGAGACCCTACGAGCAGTACTTC
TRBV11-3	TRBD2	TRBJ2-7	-	CASSYNSGRQYEQYF	TGTGCCAGCAGCTACAATAGCGGGAGGCAGTACGAGCAGTACTTC